Sequencing of this TCR beta chain was carried out in a study of TIL therapy for anti-PD-1-resistant metastatic lung cancer. The immunoSEQ assay was v3. Measured with immunoSEQ multiplex PCR; TCRdb has only the in-frame clones, and not every one. The data contain 95,000 or so clones, under 70% of them singletons. Trimming cost V 4 bases and J 6 bases, with 12 bases left between them. CDR1 is LGHDT, CDR2 YNNKEL, per germline (reference sequence). The CDR3 has 13 residues. Time point noted: pre-treatment sample, taken before nivolumab and TIL therapy. Most excised metastases sampled were pleural nodules or supraclavicular lymph nodes.

This TCR was recovered from a person aged 25 to 79 with non-small cell lung cancer. The input for sequencing was tumor tissue, taken at baseline. The rearrangement links TRBV3-1 (or the pseudogene TRBV3-2) to TRBJ1-1; D ambiguous. The CDR3 DNA is TGTGCCAGCAGCCCAAGCGGACTGTCTGAAGCTTTCTTT. Amino acids: CASSPSGLSEAFF.